A selection of T cell receptor beta chains follows, all from one sample in a study of tumor-infiltrating lymphocytes in primary liver carcinoma. TCRdb fed the multiplex PCR reads into MiXCR, producing one record per CDR3 protein. The sample contains fewer than 85,000 distinct CDR3 sequences, 69% of which appear only once. Sample: tumor-adjacent normal liver tissue. The receptors were gathered from a man aged 40-55 years with primary liver carcinoma and hepatitis B virus infection. Each CDR3 is given with its conserved first and last residue. The D gene is left open where the match is weak. Size is omitted from some rows. Given values are once, few, many or a class for expanded clones.

V	J	size	D	DNA	CDR3
TRBV11-2	TRBJ2-5	NA	NA	TGTGCCAGCTGCTTAGCGAGGCTAGCCCTGGGAGATAAAGAGACCCAGTACTTC	CASCLARLALGDKETQYF
TRBV28	TRBJ2-7	NA	TRBD1	TGTGCCAGCAACTCCGGGACAGATGTCTCCTACGAGCACTACTTC	CASNSGTDVSYEHYF
TRBV29-1	TRBJ2-2	NA	TRBD2	TGCAGCCTCCGGACTAGCAGCACCGGGGAGCTGTTTTTT	CSLRTSSTGELFF
TRBV6-2/TRBV6-3	TRBJ2-7	NA	NA	TGTGGCAGCAGTCAGGGCAGAACCTACGAGGAGTACTTC	CGSSQGRTYEEYF
TRBV11-2	TRBJ2-1	few	NA	TGTGCCTTCAGCTTGGGGGTACGTGAGCAGTTCTTC	CAFSLGVREQFF
TRBV4-1	TRBJ2-2	NA	TRBD2	TGCGCCACCAGCCAAGACTTCGCAGGACTAGCGGGTGCCCCGGGGGCCGGGGAGCTGTTTTTT	CATSQDFAGLAGAPGAGELFF
TRBV20-1	TRBJ1-6	NA	TRBD1	TGCAATGCACACACGGACAGGGAGAGTTCACCCCTCCATTTT	CNAHTDRESSPLHF
TRBV4-2	TRBJ2-5	many	TRBD2	TGTGCCAGCAGCCTCTCCCCCGGACTAGCGGAAGAGACCCAGTACTTC	CASSLSPGLAEETQYF
TRBV6-6	TRBJ2-1	medium-sized	NA	TGTGCCAGCAGCCACCAAACGTACAGGGCCCTAAGCTCCTACAATGAGCAGTTCTTC	CASSHQTYRALSSYNEQFF
TRBV7-2	TRBJ1-1	NA	NA	TGTGCCAGCGGCTTAACTACGAACACTGAAGCTTTCTTT	CASGLTTNTEAFF
TRBV7-9	TRBJ2-2	NA	NA	TGTGCACCTCCTGAATACATCGGGGAGCTGTTTTTT	CAPPEYIGELFF
TRBV28	TRBJ1-1	NA	NA	TGTGCAGGCAGTTTACTTACCTGGGACTACCCGGGCCCTGAAGCTTTCTTT	CAGSLLTWDYPGPEAFF
TRBV11-2	TRBJ2-5	NA	NA	TGTACTAGCAGCTTAGCGAGGATAGCCCTGGGAAAAAAAGAGACCCAGTACTTC	CTSSLARIALGKKETQYF
TRBV6-2/TRBV6-3	TRBJ2-6	NA	NA	TGTCCCACCCACCCCCACGAGACTGGGGCCAACGTCCTGACTTTC	CPTHPHETGANVLTF
TRBV2	TRBJ1-5	NA	NA	TGTGCCAGCAACAGGGATAGCAATCAGCCCCAGCATTTT	CASNRDSNQPQHF
TRBV14	TRBJ1-1	NA	TRBD1	TGTACCAGCAGCCAAGACGTGGACAGGGTGACCCGACGGCTTGGGACTGAAGCTTTCTTT	CTSSQDVDRVTRRLGTEAFF
TRBV5-4	TRBJ2-1	NA	TRBD2	TGTACCAGCAGCCCGGGTGGACTAGCGGGAGGCAGTGAGCAGTTCTTC	CTSSPGGLAGGSEQFF